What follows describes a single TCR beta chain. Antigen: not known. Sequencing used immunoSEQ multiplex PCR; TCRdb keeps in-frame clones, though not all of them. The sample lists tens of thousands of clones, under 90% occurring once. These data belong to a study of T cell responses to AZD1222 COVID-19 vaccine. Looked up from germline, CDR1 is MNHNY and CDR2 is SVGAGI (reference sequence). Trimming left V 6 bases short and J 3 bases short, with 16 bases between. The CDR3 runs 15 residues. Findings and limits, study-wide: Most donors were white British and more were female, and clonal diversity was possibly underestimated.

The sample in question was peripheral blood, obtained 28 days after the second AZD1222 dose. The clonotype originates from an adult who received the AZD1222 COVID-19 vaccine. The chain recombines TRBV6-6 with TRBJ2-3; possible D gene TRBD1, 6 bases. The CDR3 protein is CASRSPRQVTDTQYF. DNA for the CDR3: TGTGCCAGCAGATCGCCTCGACAGGTTACAGATACGCAGTATTTT.